Presented here are 25 T cell receptor beta chains from one specimen sequenced in a study of somatic mutations in cytotoxic T cells in rheumatoid arthritis. TCRdb's table, derived via immunoSEQ multiplex PCR, lists solely in-frame clones and lacks some. Of about 18,000 clones in the sample, roughly 77% are singletons; the top ten hold over 13%. Sequencing used CD8+ T cells sorted from blood. The origin of the receptors is an adult with rheumatoid arthritis.

The J gene is TRBJ1-2, the V gene TRBV19; maybe TRBD1 (6 bases). V lost 5 bases and J lost 1, with 14 bases in between. This CDR3 contains 15 residues. Germline CDR1 is LNHDA and CDR2 is SQIVND (reference sequence). CDR3 bases: TGTGCCAGTAGTCCCGCGGGACAAAATAACTATGGCTACACCTTC. Its translation: CASSPAGQNNYGYTF.

J is TRBJ2-5 and V is TRBV9, with TRBD2 matching 11 bases. Germline lookup yields CDR1 SGDLS and CDR2 YYNGEE. The J segment lost 1 base and the V segment lost 4 bases, leaving 3 bases of the junction unmatched. This CDR3 comprises 15 residues. The CDR3 DNA reads TGTGCCAGCAGCCATAGCGGGGGGGCCCAAGAGACCCAGTACTTC. Protein product: CASSHSGGAQETQYF.

The gene calls are TRBV28 and TRBJ1-5, with D perhaps matching TRBD1 (6 bases). Trimming removed 6 bases at V and 2 bases at J, with 11 bases between. The CDR3 is 14 amino acids. Germline CDR1 reads MDHEN; CDR2 reads SYDVKM. The CDR3 sequence: CASRAGAGNQPQHF. The CDR3 DNA follows: TGTGCCAGCAGAGCAGGGGCCGGCAATCAGCCCCAGCATTTT.

V is TRBV7-3 and J is TRBJ2-3; TRBD1 aligns across 10 bases. V shed 4 bases, J shed 6 bases, and the junction held 4 bases outside the gene matches. Germline CDR1 reads SGHTA; CDR2 reads FQGTGA. This CDR3 is 14 amino acids long. This chain's CDR3 is CASSSGQGRDTQYF. The CDR3 DNA sequence: TGTGCCAGCAGCTCGGGACAGGGGCGGGATACGCAGTATTTT.

The chain carries TRBV7-3 and TRBJ1-2; TRBD1 aligns across 9 bases. Germline assignment: CDR1 SGHTA and CDR2 FQGTGA. The CDR3 length is 16 residues. The V segment lost 1 base and the J segment 7 bases; nucleotides outside the gene matches: 10. CDR3 bases: TGTGCCAGCAGCTTAAACGCAGGACAGGGGCCTTCTGGCTACACCTTC. Encoded protein: CASSLNAGQGPSGYTF.

This clone was seen just once. V gene TRBV7-2 combines with J gene TRBJ1-5; D remains ambiguous. The CDR3 length is 14 residues. CDR1 and CDR2 from the germline V gene are SGHTA and FQGNSA. Between the trimmed V and J ends, which lost 4 bases and 3 bases, there was a span of 10 bases. The DNA of the CDR3 is TGTGCCAGCAGCTACGACGGTTACAATCAGCCCCAGCATTTT. Its translation is CASSYDGYNQPQHF.

The rearrangement links TRBV28 to TRBJ1-2; a possible D gene is TRBD1 (6 bases). In germline, CDR1 is MDHEN, CDR2 SYDVKM. The CDR3 is 14 amino acids. V shed 7 bases and J shed 8 bases, with 20 bases lying between them. DNA of the CDR3: TGTGCCAGCACCCTGTCTCGGGGGGGGGCCGGCTACACCTTC. Residues: CASTLSRGGAGYTF.

This chain links TRBV4-1 with TRBJ2-7; 11 bases line up with TRBD1. The CDR3 length is 17 residues. V lost 4 bases, J lost 0 bases, and 8 bases stayed unmatched. The germline V gene has CDR1 MGHRA and CDR2 YSYEKL. This CDR3 is CASSPGTGGPISYEQYF. For the CDR3, the DNA is TGCGCCAGCAGCCCCGGGACAGGGGGACCTATCTCCTACGAGCAGTACTTC.

V and J are TRBV7-8 and TRBJ2-7, with D hard to call. The germline CDR1 and CDR2 sequences are SGHVS and FQNEAQ. V lost 10 bases and J 0 bases, leaving 16 bases between the germline ends. The CDR3 has 14 residues. The CDR3 reads CANLRLTSSYEQYF. The CDR3 nucleotides are TGTGCCAACCTTAGACTGACCAGCTCCTACGAGCAGTACTTC.

The chain links TRBV10-3 to TRBJ2-3, with 7 bases lining up with TRBD2. CDR1 is ENHRY and CDR2 is SYGVKD in the germline V gene. The CDR3 loop spans 15 amino acids. Trimming took 1 base from V and 4 from J; bases not matched to a gene: 5. Here the CDR3 reads CAISEWGGDSDTQYF. In DNA form, the CDR3 reads TGTGCCATCAGTGAGTGGGGGGGGGATTCAGATACGCAGTATTTT.

Only one count was recorded for this clone. V is TRBV4-1 and J is TRBJ2-1, with 12 positions matching TRBD2. CDR1 MGHRA and CDR2 YSYEKL come from the germline V gene. After removal of 2 bases from V and 6 bases from J, the junction contained 14 bases not matched to a gene. The CDR3 consists of 19 residues. This CDR3 is CASSQLKASGGAVGNEQFF. The CDR3 nucleotides are TGCGCCAGCAGCCAACTTAAAGCTAGCGGGGGGGCTGTTGGCAATGAGCAGTTCTTC.

The CDR3 loop is CASSLLPSEQETQYF. In DNA, the CDR3 is TGTGCCAGCAGTTTGCTGCCTAGCGAGCAAGAGACCCAGTACTTC. V and J are TRBV27 and TRBJ2-5; D may be TRBD2 (6 bases). Deletions cut 3 bases from V and 2 bases from J, with 13 bases between. This CDR3 contains 15 residues. The germline V gene encodes CDR1 MNHEY and CDR2 SMNVEV (reference sequence).

J is TRBJ1-5 and V is TRBV5-6, with D tentatively TRBD1 (6 bases). The CDR3 covers 14 residues. Trimming pared 4 bases from V and 0 bases from J, leaving 8 bases between. CDR1 and CDR2 (germline): SGHDT, YYEEEE. CDR3 nucleotides: TGTGCCAGCAGCGGACAGTATAGCAATCAGCCCCAGCATTTT. Translated, it gives CASSGQYSNQPQHF. The whole variable domain, filled in from reference TRBV5-6 and TRBJ1-5, reads DAGVTQSPTHLIKTRGQQVTLRCSPKSGHDTVSWYQQALGQGPQFIFQYYEEEERQRGNFPDRFSGHQFPNYSSELNVNALLLGDSALYLCASSGQYSNQPQHFGDGTRLSIL.

This clone has only one observation. The J gene is TRBJ2-7, the V gene TRBV10-3, with D perhaps matching TRBD1 or TRBD2 (5 bases each). The CDR3 runs 12 residues. The V gene's germline CDR1 is ENHRY and CDR2 SYGVKD. V gave up 7 bases and J gave up 5 bases, with 12 bases separating them. CDR3 sequence: CAITNLGDEQYF. The CDR3 DNA reads as TGTGCCATCACCAACCTGGGGGACGAGCAGTACTTC.

The chain combines TRBV4-2 with TRBJ1-1, with 9 bases that match TRBD1. This CDR3 is 12 amino acids long. V shed 5 bases and J 12 bases; nucleotides not matched to a gene: 7. Germline V gene sequence: CDR1 LGHNA, CDR2 YNFKEQ. As DNA, the CDR3 is TGTGCCAGCAGCTCAAGGACAGGGGTACCTTTCTTT. It yields the protein CASSSRTGVPFF.

This clone was seen once. The rearrangement uses TRBV11-2 and TRBJ2-7; D is ambiguous. The CDR3 is 11 amino acids. V was trimmed by 6 bases and J by 4 bases, leaving 7 bases between them. From germline, CDR1 is SGHAT and CDR2 FQNNGV. In DNA, the CDR3 is TGTGCCAGCAGATCCCTGTACGAGCAGTACTTC. Translated: CASRSLYEQYF. Drawing the rest from reference TRBV11-2 and TRBJ2-7, the complete variable domain is EAGVAQSPRYKIIEKRQSVAFWCNPISGHATLYWYQQILGQGPKLLIQFQNNGVVDDSQLPKDRFSAERLKGVDSTLKIQPAKLEDSAVYLCASRSLYEQYFGPGTRLTVT.

The chain joins TRBV6-1 to TRBJ2-5; D might be TRBD1 or TRBD2, each matching 5 bases. Deletions cut 2 bases from V and 1 base from J, with 11 bases between. Germline CDR1 is MNHNS and CDR2 is SASEGT. The CDR3 contains 15 residues. CDR3 coding DNA: TGTGCCAGCAGTGAAAGTTCTGGGACCCAAGAGACCCAGTACTTC. Residues: CASSESSGTQETQYF.

This chain uses TRBV6-5 with TRBJ2-1; D is perhaps TRBD2 (5 bases). The CDR3 has 16 amino acids. The germline gives CDR1 MNHEY, CDR2 SVGAGI. V lost 8 bases and J 3 bases, leaving 20 bases between the germline ends. The CDR3 loop reads CASRFGRGSSYNEQFF. As DNA, the CDR3 is TGTGCCAGCCGTTTCGGTAGAGGGAGCAGCTACAATGAGCAGTTCTTC.

The chain joins TRBV7-6 to TRBJ2-1, with TRBD2 matching 11 bases. The ends lost 2 bases at V and 2 bases at J; junction bases unmatched: 17. The CDR3 has 21 amino acids. The germline gives CDR1 SGHVS, CDR2 FNYEAQ. CDR3 loop: CASSLSIPGTSGGGTYNEQFF. For the CDR3, the DNA is TGTGCCAGCAGCTTAAGTATCCCCGGGACTAGCGGCGGGGGGACCTACAATGAGCAGTTCTTC.

The gene calls are TRBV28 and TRBJ2-1; the match to TRBD2 covers 7 bases. The CDR3 has 22 amino acids. Germline V gene data show CDR1 as MDHEN and CDR2 as SYDVKM. V was clipped by 8 bases and J by 2 bases; unmatched bases: 30. The CDR3 protein is CASLSSRGPTAPGRLTYNEQFF. CDR3 in DNA: TGTGCCAGCTTGTCGTCAAGGGGTCCCACCGCCCCCGGGAGGCTCACCTACAATGAGCAGTTCTTC. The full variable domain, rest sourced from reference TRBV28 and TRBJ2-1, is DVKVTQSSRYLVKRTGEKVFLECVQDMDHENMFWYRQDPGLGLRLIYFSYDVKMKEKGDIPEGYSVSREKKERFSLILESASTNQTSMYLCASLSSRGPTAPGRLTYNEQFFGPGTRLTVL.

In its sample, this clone was seen a few times. The chain links TRBV14 to TRBJ2-7, with TRBD2 as a possible D gene (5 bases). Germline CDR1 is SGHDN and CDR2 is FVKESK. Deletions cut 1 base from V and 5 bases from J, with 18 bases between. There are 16 residues in the CDR3. CDR3 DNA sequence: TGTGCCAGCAGCCAAGCGGTGAGACACGACTATAACGAGCAGTACTTC. Residues: CASSQAVRHDYNEQYF.

J is TRBJ2-3 and V is TRBV5-6; D is unresolved. V gave up 3 bases and J gave up 11 bases, with 10 bases separating them. The germline V gene encodes CDR1 SGHDT and CDR2 YYEEEE. CDR3 length: 11 amino acids. Written as DNA, the CDR3 is TGTGCCAGCAGCTCCCCCCTTGTGCAGTATTTT. Its translation is CASSSPLVQYF.

The chain links TRBV9 to TRBJ2-5; TRBD1 matches at 7 bases. The V gene end was trimmed by 6 bases and the J gene end by 4 bases; junction bases not matched to a gene: 12. The CDR3 length is 15 residues. Per germline, CDR1 SGDLS and CDR2 YYNGEE. The CDR3, as DNA: TGTGCCAGCACCAGTGAAGGGGGCGGCGGAGAGACCCAGTACTTC. Translated: CASTSEGGGGETQYF. The full variable domain, in which reference TRBV9 and TRBJ2-5 provide the parts outside the CDR3, is DSGVTQTPKHLITATGQRVTLRCSPRSGDLSVYWYQQSLDQGLQFLIQYYNGEERAKGNILERFSAQQFPDLHSELNLSSLELGDSALYFCASTSEGGGGETQYFGPGTRLLVL.

The genes are TRBV30 and TRBJ1-3; D gene uncertain. This CDR3 is 13 amino acids long. The V gene's germline CDR1 is GTSNPN and CDR2 SVGIG (reference sequence). Trimming shortened V by 5 bases and J by 0 bases, and 8 bases separated the two germline ends. The CDR3 nucleotides are TGTGCCTGGGAACTAAGCTCTGGAAACACCATATATTTT. Its translation: CAWELSSGNTIYF.

The chain has TRBV6-5 and TRBJ1-3, with no clear D. CDR3 size: 15 residues. Germline V CDR1 and CDR2: MNHEY, SVGAGI. V was clipped by 3 bases and J by 0 bases, with 9 bases between them. The DNA for the CDR3 is TGTGCCAGCAGTTATGCTGGTAGCTCTGGAAACACCATATATTTT. Protein product: CASSYAGSSGNTIYF.